Below, 21 T cell receptor beta chains from the same sample are listed, as sequenced in a study of blood T cell repertoires in COVID-19 (dated by TCRdb to about 2020). The library was produced with the immunoSEQ multiplex PCR assay. Sourced from immuneACCESS, this table was stored by TCRdb with only in-frame sequences that have V and J called. A share of the clones is absent; for the studies checked, an unresolved V gene accounts for under half, and the remainder has no known explanation. This sample gives about 120,000 clones in total; roughly 84% of them show up just once. Of the sample, under 5% falls within the top ten clones. What was sequenced was peripheral blood. The receptors were sampled from a man aged 60 to 69 with acute or convalescent COVID-19.

This chain links TRBV28 with TRBJ1-2; D gene unclear. V was trimmed by 6 bases and J by 6 bases, leaving 17 bases between them. The germline gives CDR1 MDHEN, CDR2 SYDVKM. The CDR3 runs to 14 residues. Here the CDR3 reads CASSSQTFADGYTF. CDR3 DNA sequence: TGTGCCAGCAGCTCCCAGACCTTCGCGGATGGCTACACCTTC.

The CDR3 here is CASSRLAGGAADTQYF. CDR3 DNA: TGTGCCAGCAGCCGTCTAGCGGGAGGGGCCGCGGATACGCAGTATTTT. The chain couples TRBV7-2 to TRBJ2-3; 12 nucleotides align to TRBD2. This CDR3 spans 16 amino acids. Germline V lookup: CDR1 SGHTA, CDR2 FQGNSA. J was trimmed by 6 bases and V by 5 bases; bases with no gene match: 9.

This chain uses TRBV11-1 with TRBJ1-3; perhaps TRBD1 as D (5 bases). V was trimmed by 6 bases and J by 0 bases, leaving 12 bases between them. CDR3 length: 15 residues. CDR1 and CDR2 (germline): SGHAT, FQDESV (reference sequence). The CDR3 protein is CASSSTGRSGNTIYF. Here the CDR3 DNA reads TGTGCCAGCAGTTCTACAGGTCGCTCTGGAAACACCATATATTTT.

This clone appeared a few times. V and J are TRBV30 and TRBJ1-2; 7 bases agree with TRBD1. After removal of 4 bases from V and 4 bases from J, the junction contained 9 bases not matched to a gene. The germline CDR1 and CDR2 sequences are GTSNPN and SVGIG (reference sequence). The CDR3 is made up of 14 amino acids. The CDR3 is CAWKGPGTVYGYTF. As DNA, the CDR3 is TGTGCCTGGAAGGGACCCGGGACAGTCTATGGCTACACCTTC.

Only one count was recorded for this clone. This chain uses TRBV7-8 with TRBJ2-2; D remains unclear. Trimming took off 1 base at V and 0 bases at J, with 9 bases between the two ends. The CDR3 covers 16 residues. Germline CDR1 reads SGHVS; CDR2 reads FQNEAQ. For the CDR3, the DNA is TGTGCCAGCAGCTTAGAACCGGGTTCGAACACCGGGGAGCTGTTTTTT. It specifies CASSLEPGSNTGELFF. Variable domain in full (rest from reference TRBV7-8 and TRBJ2-2): GAGVSQSPRYKVAKRGQDVALRCDPISGHVSLFWYQQALGQGPEFLTYFQNEAQLDKSGLPSDRFFAERPEGSVSTLKIQRTQQEDSAVYLCASSLEPGSNTGELFFGEGSRLTVL.

This chain uses TRBV19 with TRBJ1-2; a weak D match, TRBD1 (5 bases). CDR1 is LNHDA and CDR2 is SQIVND in the germline V gene (reference sequence). There are 14 residues in the CDR3. Trimming took 4 bases from V and 8 from J, leaving 17 bases between them. Written as DNA, the CDR3 is TGTGCCAGTAGTACCCTGGGGACTGGTAAAGGCTACACCTTC. This sequence encodes CASSTLGTGKGYTF.

This clone was recorded a few times. The V gene is TRBV7-9, the J gene TRBJ1-5, with TRBD1 as a possible D gene (5 bases). Trimming shortened V by 2 bases and J by 5 bases, and 13 bases separated the two germline ends. CDR1 SEHNR and CDR2 FQNEAQ come from the germline V gene (reference sequence). This CDR3 has 15 residues. CDR3 sequence: CASSLSPGGDQPQHF. The CDR3 DNA sequence: TGTGCCAGCAGCTTATCCCCCGGGGGGGATCAGCCCCAGCATTTT.

This clone appeared a single time. The chain carries TRBV27 and TRBJ2-5; perhaps TRBD2 as D (6 bases). Trimming took off 5 bases at V and 2 bases at J, with 15 bases between the two ends. The CDR3 is 15 amino acids. Germline assignment: CDR1 MNHEY and CDR2 SMNVEV (reference sequence). The CDR3 is CASSKTGRGQETQYF. The CDR3 DNA reads as TGTGCCAGCAGTAAAACGGGACGGGGGCAAGAGACCCAGTACTTC.

V gene TRBV19 combines with J gene TRBJ2-1; no definite D call. The V gene lost 1 base and the J gene lost 8 bases, with 9 bases spanning the gap. CDR1 and CDR2 from the germline V gene are LNHDA and SQIVND (reference sequence). This CDR3 spans 13 amino acids. CDR3 residues: CASSIGSRDEQFF. In DNA form, the CDR3 reads TGTGCCAGTAGTATAGGGAGTCGGGATGAGCAGTTCTTC.

The rearrangement joins TRBV10-2 to TRBJ2-2; D is perhaps TRBD2 (5 bases). This CDR3 has 14 amino acids. Germline lookup yields CDR1 WSHSY and CDR2 SAAADI. V gave up 7 bases and J gave up 1 base, with 10 bases separating them. The CDR3: CASTSAGNTGELFF. CDR3 DNA: TGCGCCAGCACTTCGGCGGGGAACACCGGGGAGCTGTTTTTT.

This clone has a handful of counts. V and J are TRBV7-9 and TRBJ2-1; 11 bases are shared with TRBD2. V shed 3 bases and J 7 bases; nucleotides not matched to a gene: 8. Germline V CDR1 and CDR2: SEHNR, FQNEAQ (reference sequence). This CDR3 is built from 16 residues. DNA of the CDR3: TGTGCCAGCAGCTTCATAGCGGGAGGGGTGGGGAATGAGCAGTTCTTC. Protein: CASSFIAGGVGNEQFF.

The rearrangement uses TRBV7-3 and TRBJ2-2; TRBD1 matches 11 bases. This CDR3 spans 15 amino acids. Germline V lookup: CDR1 SGHTA, CDR2 FQGTGA. After removal of 4 bases from V and 6 bases from J, the junction contained 4 bases not matched to a gene. The CDR3 sequence: CASSSLGQGAGELFF. The CDR3 DNA is TGTGCCAGCAGCTCCCTGGGACAGGGGGCCGGGGAGCTGTTTTTT.

The rearrangement joins TRBV18 to TRBJ2-1; TRBD1 matches at 7 bases. Germline V gene lookup returns CDR1 KGHSH and CDR2 LQKENI. V shed 0 bases and J 1 base; nucleotides not matched to a gene: 0. This CDR3 is built from 15 residues. The CDR3, as DNA: TGTGCCAGCTCACCACCACAGGGGTCCTACAATGAGCAGTTCTTC. As protein: CASSPPQGSYNEQFF.

This clone has a single count. The V and J genes are TRBV7-2 and TRBJ1-2; D call uncertain. V was pared by 1 base and J by 5 bases, with 14 bases between. CDR3 size: 15 residues. Germline CDR1 reads SGHTA; CDR2 reads FQGNSA. DNA for the CDR3: TGTGCCAGCAGCTTAGGCCCTCTACTAGGGTATGGCTACACCTTC. As protein: CASSLGPLLGYGYTF.

This rearrangement joins TRBV9 to TRBJ2-5, with D possibly being TRBD1 (6 bases). The CDR3 is 15 amino acids. The germline CDR1 and CDR2 sequences are SGDLS and YYNGEE. V lost 0 bases and J lost 1, with 10 bases in between. For the CDR3, the DNA is TGTGCCAGCAGCGTAGCTACAGGGTTCCAAGAGACCCAGTACTTC. This gives the protein CASSVATGFQETQYF.

This clone was seen more than once but under ten times. The J gene is TRBJ2-7, the V gene TRBV29-1, with 9 positions matching TRBD2. Germline values: CDR1 SQVTM, CDR2 ANQGSEA. There are 14 residues in the CDR3. V was pared by 3 bases and J by 3 bases, with 6 bases of the junction left unmatched. The CDR3 region is CSVESSGDFYEQYF. CDR3 coding DNA: TGCAGCGTTGAGTCTAGCGGGGACTTCTACGAGCAGTACTTC.

This chain links TRBV5-1 with TRBJ2-5; tentatively, D is TRBD2 (6 bases). The CDR3 extends over 15 amino acids. Trimming stripped 5 bases from V and 5 bases from J, with 19 bases between. Germline V gene sequence: CDR1 SGHRS, CDR2 YFSETQ. The CDR3 is CASSSPGPGAETQYF. As DNA, the CDR3 is TGCGCCAGCAGTTCCCCGGGGCCGGGAGCGGAGACCCAGTACTTC.

The chain recombines TRBV19 with TRBJ1-5, with 9 nucleotides matching TRBD1. J lost 4 bases, V lost 5 bases, and 3 bases had no gene match. The CDR3 length is 14 residues. Germline lookup yields CDR1 LNHDA and CDR2 SQIVND (reference sequence). The CDR3 DNA sequence: TGTGCCAGTAGTGAAGACAGGGGGAATCAGCCCCAGCATTTT. This gives the protein CASSEDRGNQPQHF.

V usage is TRBV7-2 and J usage is TRBJ2-2; D might be TRBD2 (6 bases). CDR1 is SGHTA and CDR2 is FQGNSA in the germline V gene. The CDR3 is made up of 19 amino acids. V was shortened by 3 bases and J by 5 bases, with 25 bases between the two germline ends. The CDR3 sequence is CASSLQPTQPYGGTGELFF. The CDR3 DNA follows: TGTGCCAGCAGCTTGCAACCAACACAGCCTTACGGGGGAACCGGGGAGCTGTTTTTT.

J is TRBJ1-4 and V is TRBV18; weak D call: TRBD1 (6 bases). Trimming stripped 2 bases from V and 3 bases from J, with 10 bases between. There are 15 residues in the CDR3. Germline V CDR1 and CDR2: KGHSH, LQKENI. The CDR3 loop is CASSPMTGPNEKLFF. The CDR3 coding sequence is TGTGCCAGCTCACCAATGACAGGCCCTAATGAAAAACTGTTTTTT.

J is TRBJ1-2 and V is TRBV12-3 or TRBV12-4; D gene uncertain. The V end was cut by 7 bases, the J end by 12 bases, with 18 bases between. The CDR3 runs 12 residues. As DNA, the CDR3 is TGTGCCAGCACCCTGGGCCCGGGAAGTGACACCTTC. This gives the protein CASTLGPGSDTF.